Below, 17 T cell receptor beta chains from the same sample are listed, as sequenced in a study of chemoradiotherapy in HPV16-positive cancers. Sequencing used immunoSEQ multiplex PCR; TCRdb keeps in-frame clones, though not all of them. The repertoire holds 30,000 to 40,000 clones, with about 90% as singletons. Material: blood, obtained from a patient who underwent chemoradiotherapy. The source is a human donor with HPV-associated anogenital cancer.

The chain joins TRBV6-5 to TRBJ2-7; no definite D call. The germline CDR1 and CDR2 sequences are MNHEY and SVGAGI. The CDR3 has 12 amino acids. V lost 6 bases, J lost 5 bases, and 11 bases lay in between. CDR3 residues: CASRRSQDEQYF. The CDR3 DNA reads as TGTGCCAGCAGACGGAGCCAGGACGAGCAGTACTTC.

The chain has TRBV4-1 and TRBJ1-2; no firm D call. The V gene's germline CDR1 is MGHRA and CDR2 YSYEKL. This CDR3 is built from 11 residues. V lost 6 bases and J 8 bases, leaving 10 bases between the germline ends. The CDR3 is CASRSPTGYTF. The CDR3 coding sequence is TGCGCCAGCAGATCACCAACCGGCTACACCTTC.

Remarks on this clone: The germline gene is not matched at one end of the junction; a read error may be the cause. The rearrangement joins TRBV6-6 to TRBJ1-1, with 10 bases identical to TRBD1. This CDR3 spans 16 amino acids. Germline V lookup: CDR1 MNHNY, CDR2 SVGAGI (reference sequence). The CDR3 loop is CASRPDRGRWNSEAFF. As DNA, the CDR3 is TGTGCCAGCAGACCAGACAGGGGGCGCTGGAACAGTGAAGCTTTCTTT.

This clone was observed a few times. The J gene is TRBJ2-7, the V gene TRBV2; no firm D call. The CDR3 extends over 11 amino acids. V gave up 7 bases and J gave up 3 bases, with 7 bases separating them. Germline CDR1 SNHLY, CDR2 FYNNEI. The CDR3 region has the DNA TGTGCCAGCAAGGTCGACTACGAGCAGTACTTC. It yields the protein CASKVDYEQYF.

This chain joins TRBV5-6 and TRBJ1-1; no firm D call. V gave up 1 base and J gave up 6 bases, with 10 bases separating them. The CDR3 loop spans 13 amino acids. The germline gives CDR1 SGHDT, CDR2 YYEEEE. CDR3 sequence: CASSLLEVSEAFF. CDR3 nucleotides: TGTGCCAGCAGCTTGCTGGAGGTTTCTGAAGCTTTCTTT.

This chain connects TRBV29-1 to TRBJ2-7; 7 positions match TRBD1. The CDR3 totals 14 residues. J lost 0 bases, V lost 6 bases, and 8 bases had no gene match. Germline assignment: CDR1 SQVTM and CDR2 ANQGSEA. CDR3 loop: CSVPSGTVSYEQYF. Here the CDR3 DNA reads TGCAGCGTCCCATCCGGGACAGTCTCCTACGAGCAGTACTTC.

The rearrangement links TRBV13 to TRBJ2-1; 10 nucleotides match TRBD2. Germline CDR1 is PRHDT and CDR2 is FYEKMQ (reference sequence). With V trimmed by 5 bases and J by 4 bases, 8 bases remained unmatched. This CDR3 region has 16 residues. Here the CDR3 reads CASSTRTSGLYNEQFF. CDR3 in DNA: TGTGCCAGCAGCACTAGGACTAGCGGATTGTACAATGAGCAGTTCTTC.

This chain connects TRBV14 to TRBJ2-3; D might be TRBD2 (7 bases). The germline V gene encodes CDR1 SGHDN and CDR2 FVKESK. This CDR3 contains 14 residues. V shed 9 bases and J shed 0 bases, with 13 bases lying between them. The CDR3 loop is CARGRGPSTDTQYF. In nucleotides, the CDR3 is TGTGCCAGGGGGCGGGGGCCTAGCACAGATACGCAGTATTTT.

This chain joins TRBV4-2 and TRBJ2-7; 10 nucleotides line up with TRBD2. The CDR3 has 16 amino acids. V lost 0 bases to trimming and J lost 5 bases; unmatched junction nucleotides: 7. Per the germline V gene, CDR1 is LGHNA and CDR2 is YNFKEQ. As DNA, the CDR3 is TGTGCCAGCAGCCAAGATCCAGCGGGGGGGTTCAACGAGCAGTACTTC. Its protein is CASSQDPAGGFNEQYF.

The V call is TRBV5-6, the J call TRBJ2-3; either TRBD1 or TRBD2 may supply D (5 bases each). The CDR3 contains 15 residues. Trimming pared 4 bases from V and 2 bases from J, leaving 14 bases between. Germline values: CDR1 SGHDT, CDR2 YYEEEE. The CDR3 loop reads CASSLPGPITDTQYF. As DNA, the CDR3 is TGTGCCAGCAGCCTCCCGGGGCCAATCACAGATACGCAGTATTTT.

The V gene is TRBV30, the J gene TRBJ2-5; tentative D call: TRBD2 (6 bases). The CDR3 is 14 residues long. Deletions cut 3 bases from V and 5 bases from J, with 16 bases between. The germline V gene encodes CDR1 GTSNPN and CDR2 SVGIG (reference sequence). The CDR3 here is CAWRVGGFGETQYF. The CDR3, as DNA: TGTGCCTGGAGGGTCGGGGGTTTTGGGGAGACCCAGTACTTC.

The chain links TRBV9 to TRBJ1-2, with a weak D call TRBD1 (6 bases). The V gene lost 0 bases and the J gene lost 2 bases, with 11 bases spanning the gap. The length of the CDR3 is 15 residues. Germline lookup yields CDR1 SGDLS and CDR2 YYNGEE. The CDR3 bases are TGTGCCAGCAGCGTAGCCGGGGGCGAGAACTATGGCTACACCTTC. The encoded protein is CASSVAGGENYGYTF.

V gene TRBV5-4 combines with J gene TRBJ2-7; tentative D call: TRBD2 (7 bases). This CDR3 is built from 14 residues. The V gene lost 2 bases and the J gene lost 3 bases, with 12 bases spanning the gap. Germline values: CDR1 SGHNT, CDR2 YYREEE (reference sequence). CDR3 loop: CASSFGGTYYEQYF. CDR3 nucleotide sequence: TGTGCCAGCAGCTTCGGGGGGACATACTACGAGCAGTACTTC.

This clone was seen just once. In nucleotides, the CDR3 is TGTGCCAGCAGCTTACACCCAACGGGGGGCCGCCAGGAGCAGTTCTTC. Amino acid sequence: CASSLHPTGGRQEQFF. V and J are TRBV7-2 and TRBJ2-1; D is perhaps TRBD2 (7 bases). Germline V gives CDR1 SGHTA, CDR2 FQGNSA. This CDR3 region has 16 residues. The ends were cut back, 2 bases at V and 10 bases at J, with 21 bases in the middle.

The chain links TRBV5-1 to TRBJ2-3; D might be TRBD2 (6 bases). The CDR3 is 15 amino acids. Trimming stripped 1 base from V and 0 bases from J, with 9 bases between. From germline, CDR1 is SGHRS and CDR2 YFSETQ. The CDR3 bases are TGCGCCAGCAGCTTGCCCCGGGGGAGCACAGATACGCAGTATTTT. Translation gives CASSLPRGSTDTQYF.

This chain uses TRBV5-4 with TRBJ1-4; D is possibly TRBD1 (5 bases). The germline CDR1 and CDR2 sequences are SGHNT and YYREEE (reference sequence). Trimming shortened V by 4 bases and J by 2 bases, and 15 bases separated the two germline ends. The CDR3 covers 16 residues. The CDR3 nucleotides are TGTGCCAGCAGCCCGGGGACGCAAACGACTAATGAAAAACTGTTTTTT. Residues: CASSPGTQTTNEKLFF.

The chain combines TRBV2 with TRBJ2-7, with 12 bases matching TRBD2. The germline gives CDR1 SNHLY, CDR2 FYNNEI. CDR3 size: 14 residues. Trimming cost V 10 bases and J 3 bases; bases outside gene matches: 7. This CDR3 is CATNLAGGHYEQYF. CDR3 nucleotides: TGTGCCACCAATCTAGCGGGGGGGCACTACGAGCAGTACTTC. Based on the CDR3 plus reference TRBV2 and TRBJ2-7, the full variable domain is EPEVTQTPSHQVTQMGQEVILRCVPISNHLYFYWYRQILGQKVEFLVSFYNNEISEKSEIFDDQFSVERPDGSNFTLKIRSTKLEDSAMYFCATNLAGGHYEQYFGPGTRLTVT.